This T cell receptor beta chain is from a study of response to subunit inactivated influenza vaccine. Study results and caveats: Seasonal influenza vaccination, on each occasion, was suggested by the authors to recruit few new T cells.

About this clonotype: Its antigen is as yet unknown.

Via MiXCR, TCRdb re-called the RT-PCR reads, giving one row per CDR3 protein. The repertoire holds more than 150,000 distinct CDR3 sequences, with approximately 8.7% as singletons. The germline V gene has CDR1 DFQATT and CDR2 SNEGSKA (reference sequence). The CDR3 is made up of 18 amino acids. V gave up 6 bases and J gave up 0 bases; unmatched junction bases: 19. The source was non-naive T cells sorted from PBMCs, collected on the day of vaccination. The sequence derives from a man aged 50-59 years who received an inactivated influenza vaccine. The gene calls are TRBV20-1 and TRBJ2-7; 8 bases line up with TRBD2. The CDR3 sequence is CSAPHGPGGGFSSYEQYF. CDR3 bases: TGCAGTGCCCCCCACGGCCCCGGGGGGGGGTTTAGCTCCTACGAGCAGTACTTC.